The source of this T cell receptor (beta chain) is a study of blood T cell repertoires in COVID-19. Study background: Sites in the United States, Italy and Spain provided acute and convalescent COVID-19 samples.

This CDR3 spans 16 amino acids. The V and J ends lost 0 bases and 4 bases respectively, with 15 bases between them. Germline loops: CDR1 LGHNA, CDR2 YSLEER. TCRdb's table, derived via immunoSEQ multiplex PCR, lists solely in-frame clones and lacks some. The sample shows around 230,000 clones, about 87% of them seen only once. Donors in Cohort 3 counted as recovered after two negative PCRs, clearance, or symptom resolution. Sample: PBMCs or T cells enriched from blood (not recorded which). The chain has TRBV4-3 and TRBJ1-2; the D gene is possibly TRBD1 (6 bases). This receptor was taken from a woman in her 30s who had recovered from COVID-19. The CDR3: CASSQDASARGYGYTF. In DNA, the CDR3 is TGCGCCAGCAGCCAAGATGCTTCGGCCAGGGGCTATGGCTACACCTTC.